The 28 T cell receptor beta chains listed next were all sequenced from one sample in a study of monozygotic twins with inflammatory bowel disease. For each CDR3 protein, TCRdb gives one entry from its re-call of the 5' RACE reads, without DNA. Its table records 420,000 or so distinct CDR3 sequences. Source material: blood. These receptors all stem from a human donor with ulcerative colitis or Crohn's disease, or a healthy co-twin of an affected twin (not recorded which).

This chain connects TRBV7-2 to TRBJ2-3; TCRdb picks TRBD2, but there is no DNA to check that call. The CDR3 sequence is 13 residues long. CDR1 and CDR2 from the germline V gene are SGHTA and FQGNSA. The CDR3 here is CASSSSRTDTQYF. Combining the CDR3 with reference TRBV7-2 and TRBJ2-3 gives the whole variable domain GAGVSQSPSNKVTEKGKDVELRCDPISGHTALYWYRQSLGQGLEFLIYFQGNSAPDKSGLPSDRFSAERTGGSVSTLTIQRTQQEDSAVYLCASSSSRTDTQYFGPGTRLTVL.

The chain uses TRBV20-1 and TRBJ2-5; TCRdb's D call, TRBD2, is unchecked because there is no DNA. Germline-derived CDR1 and CDR2 are DFQATT and SNEGSKA (reference sequence). The CDR3 runs to 16 residues. The CDR3 protein is CSARVPTSGKRETQYF.

The chain couples TRBV5-4 to TRBJ2-7; the D call from TCRdb, TRBD1, cannot be confirmed without DNA. This CDR3 contains 16 residues. From germline, CDR1 is SGHNT and CDR2 YYREEE (reference sequence). The CDR3 here is CASSRSAGERSYEQNF. The full variable domain, with the rest looked up from reference TRBV5-4 and TRBJ2-7, is ETGVTQSPTHLIKTRGQQVTLRCSSQSGHNTVSWYQQALGQGPQFIFQYYREEENGRGNFPPRFSGLQFPNYSSELNVNALELDDSALYLCASSRSAGERSYEQNFGPGTRLTVT.

The V and J genes are TRBV20-1 and TRBJ2-2; TCRdb picks TRBD2, but there is no DNA to check that call. Germline V gene data show CDR1 as DFQATT and CDR2 as SNEGSKA (reference sequence). This CDR3 contains 14 residues. This CDR3 reads CSAKGLAGYGELFF.

This chain uses TRBV15 with TRBJ2-1; TCRdb's D gene call, TRBD2, goes unchecked for lack of DNA. CDR1 LNHNV and CDR2 YYDKDF come from the germline V gene (reference sequence). CDR3 length: 15 residues. CDR3 protein: CATSRAQREGLEQFF.

The V gene is TRBV15, the J gene TRBJ1-1. Germline V gene data show CDR1 as LNHNV and CDR2 as YYDKDF (reference sequence). CDR3 length equals 12 residues. CDR3 sequence reads: CATSSVESEAFF.

The genes are TRBV5-1 and TRBJ1-5; TCRdb calls TRBD1, which cannot be checked without DNA. The CDR3 spans 16 residues. Germline assignment: CDR1 SGHRS and CDR2 YFSETQ. CDR3 protein: CASSSGPRDGNQPQHF.

The genes are TRBV5-5 and TRBJ1-2. This CDR3 spans 14 amino acids. The germline gives CDR1 SGHKS, CDR2 YYEKEE (reference sequence). The CDR3 protein is CASSAAGQNYGYTF.

The genes are TRBV30 and TRBJ1-3. The germline V gene has CDR1 GTSNPN and CDR2 SVGIG (reference sequence). The length of the CDR3 is 12 residues. This CDR3 is CAWKGLGNTIYF.

This chain joins TRBV5-4 and TRBJ2-1; TCRdb returns TRBD1, unconfirmable since there is no DNA. Germline CDR1 SGHNT, CDR2 YYREEE (reference sequence). The CDR3 totals 15 residues. The CDR3 protein is CASSLKHGVYNEQFF.

V and J are TRBV5-6 and TRBJ2-7; TCRdb's assignment of TRBD2 cannot be checked, as there is no DNA. CDR1 and CDR2 (germline): SGHDT, YYEEEE. CDR3 length: 18 residues. CDR3 protein: CASSLAALGGHGFYEQYF.

The rearrangement uses TRBV11-2 and TRBJ2-1; there is no DNA to check the TCRdb D call of TRBD1. The CDR3 contains 15 residues. Germline loops: CDR1 SGHAT, CDR2 FQNNGV. CDR3 region: CASSLSWGGYNEQFF.

This chain links TRBV7-9 with TRBJ2-1; the TCRdb call, TRBD2, lacks DNA for checking. The V gene's germline CDR1 is SEHNR and CDR2 FQNEAQ (reference sequence). This CDR3 contains 16 residues. This CDR3 reads CASSRATADGYNEQFF.

This rearrangement joins TRBV19 to TRBJ1-2; with no DNA, the TCRdb D assignment of TRBD1 cannot be verified. Per germline, CDR1 LNHDA and CDR2 SQIVND (reference sequence). This CDR3 is built from 15 residues. The CDR3 protein is CASSQTRGQIYGYTF.

The genes are TRBV5-6 and TRBJ2-7; TCRdb indicates TRBD1, and absent DNA this call remains unverified. The germline V gene encodes CDR1 SGHDT and CDR2 YYEEEE. The CDR3 loop spans 15 amino acids. The CDR3: CASSAGAVPFSEQYF. The whole variable domain, filled in from reference TRBV5-6 and TRBJ2-7, reads DAGVTQSPTHLIKTRGQQVTLRCSPKSGHDTVSWYQQALGQGPQFIFQYYEEEERQRGNFPDRFSGHQFPNYSSELNVNALLLGDSALYLCASSAGAVPFSEQYFGPGTRLTVT.

V gene TRBV7-6 combines with J gene TRBJ1-5; TCRdb outputs TRBD1, but without DNA this stays unchecked. Germline V gene lookup returns CDR1 SGHVS and CDR2 FNYEAQ. The length of the CDR3 is 18 residues. The CDR3: CASSPLTRDVYSNQPQHF.

The genes are TRBV4-3 and TRBJ1-1; the D call from TCRdb, TRBD1, cannot be confirmed without DNA. Germline assignment: CDR1 LGHNA and CDR2 YSLEER. There are 13 residues in the CDR3. The CDR3 loop is CASSQGQGARAFF.

J is TRBJ2-1 and V is TRBV4-3. The CDR3 runs to 14 residues. Per the germline V gene, CDR1 is LGHNA and CDR2 is YSLEER. The CDR3 loop reads CASSQEWWDNEQFF.

The chain couples TRBV28 to TRBJ2-1. From germline, CDR1 is MDHEN and CDR2 SYDVKM. This CDR3 region has 13 residues. CDR3 sequence: CASSSPRANEQFF. Full variable domain (outside the CDR3, taken from reference TRBV28 and TRBJ2-1): DVKVTQSSRYLVKRTGEKVFLECVQDMDHENMFWYRQDPGLGLRLIYFSYDVKMKEKGDIPEGYSVSREKKERFSLILESASTNQTSMYLCASSSPRANEQFFGPGTRLTVL.

The V call is TRBV7-9, the J call TRBJ2-1. There are 16 residues in the CDR3. CDR1 is SEHNR, CDR2 FQNEAQ, per germline (reference sequence). The CDR3 region is CASSLIAQRAYNEQFF.

The chain recombines TRBV6-5 with TRBJ2-6; the D gene TCRdb calls, TRBD1, cannot be checked with no DNA. This CDR3 is built from 13 residues. Germline V gene data show CDR1 as MNHEY and CDR2 as SVGAGI. CDR3 in amino acids: CASRRPGANVLTF.

The rearrangement joins TRBV12-3 or TRBV12-4 to TRBJ2-3; TCRdb designates TRBD2, a call that cannot be tested without DNA. This CDR3 is 16 amino acids long. CDR3 in amino acids: CASSLYGLAGADTQYF.

The chain uses TRBV20-1 and TRBJ2-7; the TRBD1 assignment by TCRdb is unverifiable without DNA. The length of the CDR3 is 12 residues. Germline V CDR1 and CDR2: DFQATT, SNEGSKA (reference sequence). The CDR3 sequence is CSTGQGPYEQYF.

The chain uses TRBV11-2 and TRBJ2-7. Germline V gives CDR1 SGHAT, CDR2 FQNNGV. The CDR3 contains 14 residues. This CDR3 reads CASSLGQDRYEQYF. The entire variable domain, with the rest obtained from reference TRBV11-2 and TRBJ2-7, is as follows: EAGVAQSPRYKIIEKRQSVAFWCNPISGHATLYWYQQILGQGPKLLIQFQNNGVVDDSQLPKDRFSAERLKGVDSTLKIQPAKLEDSAVYLCASSLGQDRYEQYFGPGTRLTVT.

CDR3 protein: CASSLQTGAHEQFF. The chain is built from TRBV5-1 and TRBJ2-1; the D gene TCRdb calls, TRBD1, cannot be checked with no DNA. The germline gives CDR1 SGHRS, CDR2 YFSETQ. This CDR3 has 14 amino acids.

The chain carries TRBV19 and TRBJ1-5. Germline V CDR1 and CDR2: LNHDA, SQIVND (reference sequence). The length of the CDR3 is 14 residues. The CDR3 spells CASSTPPRNQPQHF.

This chain uses TRBV27 with TRBJ2-4. The CDR3 covers 15 residues. The V gene's germline CDR1 is MNHEY and CDR2 SMNVEV (reference sequence). The CDR3 sequence: CASSLRHSGKNIQYF.

The chain has TRBV6-5 and TRBJ1-1. The CDR3 is made up of 13 amino acids. Germline lookup yields CDR1 MNHEY and CDR2 SVGAGI. The chain's CDR3 is CASSYPGRAEAFF.